Following are 26 T cell receptor beta chains from one sample sequenced in a study of sequential checkpoint blockade in melanoma. This table comes from immunoSEQ multiplex PCR, and its TCRdb copy is limited to in-frame clones, with some not included. The sample carries fewer than 25,000 clones, around 85% recorded once. Treatment given: randomized to nivolumab then ipilimumab (arm A) or the reverse (arm B). The material sequenced was CD8+ T cells sorted from blood (inferred from file names), taken from a patient given nivolumab and ipilimumab in sequence. All receptors derive from a human donor with melanoma.

The chain employs TRBV5-1 and TRBJ2-2, with 10 bases fitting TRBD1. CDR3 length: 15 amino acids. V lost 4 bases and J lost 4; bases outside the gene matches: 4. CDR1 and CDR2 from the germline V gene are SGHRS and YFSETQ. CDR3 nucleotides: TGCGCCAGCAGCCACGACAGGGGGCCCACCGGGGAGCTGTTTTTT. This codes for CASSHDRGPTGELFF.

V and J are TRBV5-1 and TRBJ1-6; weak D call: TRBD1 (5 bases). This CDR3 spans 17 amino acids. The germline V gene has CDR1 SGHRS and CDR2 YFSETQ. V shed 5 bases and J shed 9 bases, with 24 bases lying between them. DNA of the CDR3: TGCGCCAGCAGTGGGGCATCCCCCCGGAGGGATGGTTCACCCCTCCACTTT. Translating gives CASSGASPRRDGSPLHF.

This rearrangement joins TRBV6-6 to TRBJ1-2, with D hard to call. CDR3 size: 16 residues. CDR1 and CDR2 from the germline V gene are MNHNY and SVGAGI (reference sequence). The germline V and J ends were trimmed by 2 bases and 2 bases, with 15 bases remaining between them. The CDR3 nucleotides read TGTGCCAGCAGTTACGTCATCTCGGGTATGAACTATGGCTACACCTTC. Its protein product is CASSYVISGMNYGYTF.

The chain carries TRBV19 and TRBJ2-1, with 12 bases matching TRBD2. With 0 bases clipped from V and 7 bases from J, the junction kept 7 bases outside the gene matches. CDR3 length equals 17 residues. Germline V gene data show CDR1 as LNHDA and CDR2 as SQIVND (reference sequence). Here the CDR3 reads CASSIESLAGGWNEQFF. CDR3 DNA: TGTGCCAGTAGTATAGAGTCACTAGCGGGAGGTTGGAATGAGCAGTTCTTC.

The genes are TRBV2 and TRBJ2-5, with D maybe TRBD2 (6 bases). Trimming cost V 7 bases and J 3 bases, with 12 bases left between them. The V gene's germline CDR1 is SNHLY and CDR2 FYNNEI. This CDR3 region has 13 residues. The CDR3 here is CASMDYQEETQYF. DNA for the CDR3: TGTGCCAGCATGGACTACCAGGAAGAGACCCAGTACTTC.

This clone was detected only once. This chain connects TRBV30 to TRBJ2-3, with D possibly TRBD1 on 5 matching bases. V lost 3 bases and J lost 1, with 14 bases in between. Germline-derived CDR1 and CDR2 are GTSNPN and SVGIG (reference sequence). The length of the CDR3 is 15 residues. CDR3 in DNA: TGTGCCTGGAGAAGGATGGACACGGGCACAGATACGCAGTATTTT. Translation: CAWRRMDTGTDTQYF.

The V gene is TRBV4-3, the J gene TRBJ2-1; D is unclear. The germline V gene encodes CDR1 LGHNA and CDR2 YSLEER. The CDR3 totals 15 residues. Trimming cost V 1 base and J 0 bases, with 7 bases left between them. DNA for the CDR3: TGCGCCAGCAGCCAAGTCATGGCCTCCTACAATGAGCAGTTCTTC. Translation gives CASSQVMASYNEQFF.

V and J are TRBV10-3 and TRBJ2-2; 12 positions agree with TRBD2. The length of the CDR3 is 18 residues. The germline CDR1 and CDR2 sequences are ENHRY and SYGVKD. The trim removed 2 bases at V and 5 bases at J, leaving 9 bases unmatched. The CDR3 DNA sequence: TGTGCCATCAGTGAGCTCTCTAGCGGGAGGGCCAGAACCGGGGAGCTGTTTTTT. Translated, it gives CAISELSSGRARTGELFF.

This rearrangement joins TRBV27 to TRBJ2-4; possibly TRBD2 for D (5 bases). Trimming took off 6 bases at V and 8 bases at J, with 8 bases between the two ends. Germline V gene lookup returns CDR1 MNHEY and CDR2 SMNVEV (reference sequence). The CDR3 contains 11 residues. Here the CDR3 DNA reads TGTGCCAGCAGAACCGGGGACATTCAGTACTTC. Its protein product is CASRTGDIQYF.

This clone is categorized as medium-sized (0.01 to 0.1%). The V call is TRBV6-4, the J call TRBJ2-6; 11 bases are a match to TRBD1. CDR1 MRHNA and CDR2 SNTAGT come from the germline V gene. CDR3 length: 17 amino acids. V was clipped by 2 bases and J by 0 bases; unmatched bases: 0. The CDR3 region is CASSDGTGGSGANVLTF. CDR3 in DNA: TGTGCCAGCAGTGACGGGACAGGGGGCTCTGGGGCCAACGTCCTGACTTTC.

This clone was found once. The chain employs TRBV7-9 and TRBJ2-5, with 7 bases matching TRBD1. CDR3 length equals 16 residues. Per the germline V gene, CDR1 is SEHNR and CDR2 is FQNEAQ (reference sequence). Trimming removed 3 bases from V and 2 bases from J; junction bases left unmatched: 9. The CDR3 spells CASSLGTEAGQETQYF. As DNA, the CDR3 is TGTGCCAGCAGCTTGGGGACAGAGGCTGGTCAAGAGACCCAGTACTTC.

The chain links TRBV15 to TRBJ2-5; a weak D match, TRBD1 (7 bases). The CDR3 length is 14 residues. Germline-derived CDR1 and CDR2 are LNHNV and YYDKDF (reference sequence). Trimming left V 5 bases short and J 11 bases short, with 21 bases between. The CDR3, as DNA: TGTGCCACCAGCGCAGGAGGGACAGCTCGGGAGCAGTACTTC. This sequence encodes CATSAGGTAREQYF.

J is TRBJ1-1 and V is TRBV7-8; a possible D gene is TRBD1 (5 bases). Germline CDR1 and CDR2: SGHVS and FQNEAQ. The CDR3 is made up of 12 amino acids. V lost 4 bases to trimming and J lost 8 bases, with 11 bases between them. The CDR3 region is CASSSGESEAFF. The CDR3 DNA reads TGTGCCAGCAGCTCGGGGGAGTCAGAAGCTTTCTTT.

This clone appeared once. The gene calls are TRBV27 and TRBJ2-5; D is undetermined. There are 11 residues in the CDR3. Germline lookup yields CDR1 MNHEY and CDR2 SMNVEV (reference sequence). V dropped 3 bases and J dropped 4 bases, with 3 bases sitting between them. Here the CDR3 DNA reads TGTGCCAGCAGTTTTCGAGAGACCCAGTACTTC. It yields the protein CASSFRETQYF.

The chain uses TRBV6-5 and TRBJ2-7, with D possibly being TRBD1 (5 bases). The CDR3 length is 14 residues. Germline-derived CDR1 and CDR2 are MNHEY and SVGAGI. Trimming pared 3 bases from V and 2 bases from J, leaving 11 bases between. CDR3 nucleotides: TGTGCCAGCAGTTATTGGGGCAGTACCTACGAGCAGTACTTC. The encoded protein is CASSYWGSTYEQYF.

In its sample, this clone was seen a few times. The CDR3 reads CASSYLAGIYEQYF. For the CDR3, the DNA is TGTGCCAGCAGTTACCTAGCGGGAATCTACGAGCAGTACTTC. The chain combines TRBV6-6 with TRBJ2-7, with 9 positions matching TRBD2. There are 14 residues in the CDR3. The trim removed 2 bases at V and 3 bases at J, leaving 2 bases unmatched. In germline, CDR1 is MNHNY, CDR2 SVGAGI (reference sequence).

This rearrangement joins TRBV7-8 to TRBJ2-1; 15 positions match TRBD2. The trim removed 3 bases at V and 1 base at J, leaving 4 bases unmatched. Germline V gene lookup returns CDR1 SGHVS and CDR2 FQNEAQ. CDR3 length equals 18 residues. CDR3 in DNA: TGTGCCAGCAGCTTGGGACTAGCGGGAGGTCTATCCTACAATGAGCAGTTCTTC. Protein sequence: CASSLGLAGGLSYNEQFF.

The chain recombines TRBV10-3 with TRBJ2-3, with 10 bases fitting TRBD2. Germline loops: CDR1 ENHRY, CDR2 SYGVKD. With 0 bases clipped from V and 2 bases from J, the junction kept 5 bases outside the gene matches. The CDR3 contains 17 residues. In DNA form, the CDR3 reads TGTGCCATCAGTGAGTCGGCTAGCGGGGGTGTCACAGATACGCAGTATTTT. This gives the protein CAISESASGGVTDTQYF.

V gene TRBV28 combines with J gene TRBJ2-7; 7 bases are a match to TRBD2. V lost 5 bases and J lost 6; bases outside the gene matches: 10. This CDR3 contains 14 residues. Germline V gene lookup returns CDR1 MDHEN and CDR2 SYDVKM. Here the CDR3 DNA reads TGTGCCAGCAGTATGTGGCGGGAGCTTACCGAGCAGTACTTC. Translation: CASSMWRELTEQYF.

The V gene is TRBV6-1, the J gene TRBJ2-1, with 10 bases lining up with TRBD2. Germline V gives CDR1 MNHNS, CDR2 SASEGT. Unmatched junction bases numbered 5, after V lost 0 bases and J lost 3 bases. The CDR3 sequence is 17 residues long. CDR3 DNA: TGTGCCAGCAGTGAAGCCACTAGCGGGACGTTCTACAATGAGCAGTTCTTC. Translated, it gives CASSEATSGTFYNEQFF.

This clone has just a few counts. The chain has TRBV6-5 and TRBJ1-2; D may be TRBD1 (6 bases). V lost 6 bases and J lost 4, with 12 bases in between. The CDR3 extends over 13 amino acids. Germline V gene lookup returns CDR1 MNHEY and CDR2 SVGAGI. CDR3: CASSLGQPYGYTF. The CDR3 coding sequence is TGTGCCAGCAGCCTTGGACAGCCCTATGGCTACACCTTC.

This chain connects TRBV10-3 to TRBJ2-2; a possible D gene is TRBD1 (6 bases). Germline values: CDR1 ENHRY, CDR2 SYGVKD. V was clipped by 7 bases and J by 3 bases, with 12 bases between them. The CDR3 covers 14 residues. CDR3 coding DNA: TGTGCCATCACATTGGACAGATACACCGGGGAGCTGTTTTTT. Protein: CAITLDRYTGELFF.

This clone was seen a few times. The chain joins TRBV19 to TRBJ1-5; 7 bases line up with TRBD1. J lost 2 bases, V lost 8 bases, and 9 bases had no gene match. This CDR3 has 15 residues. Germline assignment: CDR1 LNHDA and CDR2 SQIVND (reference sequence). The CDR3 reads CASETDRAGNQPQHF. The CDR3 nucleotides are TGTGCCAGTGAGACCGACAGGGCGGGCAATCAGCCCCAGCATTTT.

The V gene is TRBV18, the J gene TRBJ2-1, with 12 bases lining up with TRBD2. CDR1 is KGHSH and CDR2 is LQKENI in the germline V gene. The length of the CDR3 is 13 residues. Trimming removed 4 bases from V and 10 bases from J; junction bases left unmatched: 2. CDR3 loop: CASSRLAGAEQFF. The DNA for the CDR3 is TGTGCCAGCTCACGACTAGCGGGGGCCGAGCAGTTCTTC.

This clone has only one observation. The rearrangement uses TRBV6-6 and TRBJ2-7; D possibly corresponds to TRBD2 (5 bases). V was clipped by 3 bases and J by 4 bases, with 13 bases between them. Germline-derived CDR1 and CDR2 are MNHNY and SVGAGI (reference sequence). The CDR3 loop spans 14 amino acids. Here the CDR3 DNA reads TGTGCCAGCAGTTATTCGACCCCGGGGTACGAGCAGTACTTC. This encodes CASSYSTPGYEQYF.

This clone came up once. The chain carries TRBV5-6 and TRBJ1-5; D unresolved. There are 14 residues in the CDR3. In germline, CDR1 is SGHDT, CDR2 YYEEEE. V was shortened by 4 bases and J by 2 bases, with 10 bases between the two germline ends. Here the CDR3 DNA reads TGTGCCAGCAGCCCGGGAAGCGGCAATCAGCCCCAGCATTTT. It yields the protein CASSPGSGNQPQHF.